This T cell receptor (beta chain) was identified in a study of T cell clonality in common variable immunodeficiency. Most patients and controls had Caucasian heritage. With 2 bases clipped from V and 5 bases from J, the junction kept 9 bases outside the gene matches. The CDR3 length is 16 residues. Germline loops: CDR1 MNHEY, CDR2 SVGEGT. Repertoires were generated with immunoSEQ multiplex PCR, while TCRdb's copy carries only in-frame clones and drops some. The sample yields approximately 75,000 clones, without any singletons. The sample holds many counts of this clone. The antigen is unknown. Read data end 3 residues before the CDR3 end; the end is taken from the germline J gene. Notes on the study in general: Fewer TCRbeta clones were shared among CVID subjects than controls.

This clonotype originated in a person aged 18 to 75 in good health. Material: peripheral blood mononuclear cells. The rearrangement joins TRBV6-2 or TRBV6-3 to TRBJ2-7; TRBD2 agrees at 10 bases. The covered CDR3 bases are TGTGCCAGCAGTTACGGAGCGGGAGGGGGCTTCCACGAG. Protein product: CASSYGAGGGFHE. The entire CDR3 protein reads CASSYGAGGGFHEQYF.